The 30 T cell receptor beta chains below come from one sample, sequenced in a study of cytomegalovirus exposure and HLA in healthy donors. 13 Jbeta primers and 60 Vbeta primers were used for the PCR. TCRdb's copy holds only in-frame clones and misses some; the assay was immunoSEQ multiplex PCR. Among 40,000 or so clones, 75% to 90% were seen once, and the ten largest hold 6.5% to 9.5%. The source material was PBMCs. Receptor source: a woman aged 40 to 50 in good health and CMV-seropositive.

The chain uses TRBV2 and TRBJ1-5, with TRBD1 matching 7 bases. V shed 5 bases, J shed 0 bases, and the junction held 7 bases outside the gene matches. The CDR3 contains 16 residues. Germline V lookup: CDR1 SNHLY, CDR2 FYNNEI. CDR3 nucleotides: TGTGCCAGCAGTCCAGGACAGGACTATAGCAATCAGCCCCAGCATTTT. It yields the protein CASSPGQDYSNQPQHF.

The chain has TRBV7-3 and TRBJ2-3; 7 nucleotides line up with TRBD2. J lost 4 bases, V lost 2 bases, and 0 bases had no gene match. The CDR3 totals 13 residues. The germline gives CDR1 SGHTA, CDR2 FQGTGA. The CDR3, as DNA: TGTGCCAGCAGCTTAGGACTAGCAGATACGCAGTATTTT. Translating gives CASSLGLADTQYF.

The rearrangement links TRBV28 to TRBJ1-5; D might be TRBD1 (6 bases). Per the germline V gene, CDR1 is MDHEN and CDR2 is SYDVKM. There are 12 residues in the CDR3. V lost 8 bases and J 9 bases, leaving 14 bases between the germline ends. In nucleotides, the CDR3 is TGTGCCAGCCTAGGGGGTTTCGGGCCCCAGCATTTT. It yields the protein CASLGGFGPQHF.

The V and J genes are TRBV4-2 and TRBJ1-5; no definite D call. The CDR3 contains 14 residues. V lost 4 bases, J lost 5 bases, and 12 bases lay in between. Germline CDR1 and CDR2: LGHNA and YNFKEQ. CDR3 nucleotide sequence: TGTGCCAGCAGCCGAGAGGGTCGGGATCAGCCCCAGCATTTT. It encodes CASSREGRDQPQHF.

The J gene is TRBJ1-4, the V gene TRBV7-2, with a possible D match to TRBD1 (5 bases). The CDR3 sequence is 15 residues long. Trimming removed 2 bases from V and 7 bases from J, with 14 bases in between. Germline V gene sequence: CDR1 SGHTA, CDR2 FQGNSA. In nucleotides, the CDR3 is TGTGCCAGCAGCTTAATTTCCTGGGGGGTTGAAAAACTGTTTTTT. Its protein product is CASSLISWGVEKLFF.

V gene TRBV6-4 combines with J gene TRBJ2-1, with TRBD1 identical over 8 bases. V lost 0 bases, J lost 7 bases, and 11 bases stayed unmatched. Germline CDR1 MRHNA, CDR2 SNTAGT. The CDR3 sequence is 17 residues long. The DNA for the CDR3 is TGTGCCAGCAGTGACTCGAGTAGGCAGGGGGCGCGGAATGAGCAGTTCTTC. Protein: CASSDSSRQGARNEQFF.

The chain employs TRBV6-1 and TRBJ2-5; 10 bases align to TRBD2. The J call could be wrong; TRBJ2-7 is a better fit for the DNA end. Per germline, CDR1 MNHNS and CDR2 SASEGT. This CDR3 spans 14 amino acids. CDR3 region: CASSDQRGGIEQYF. The CDR3 DNA reads as TGTGCCAGCAGTGACCAGCGGGGGGGGATCGAGCAGTACTTC.

This CDR3 reads CASSLGPGSYNEQFF. The CDR3 coding sequence is TGTGCCAGCAGCTTAGGACCAGGGTCCTACAATGAGCAGTTCTTC. The chain carries TRBV11-2 and TRBJ2-1, with D possibly matching TRBD1 (5 bases). CDR3 length: 15 residues. V lost 1 base and J 1 base, leaving 8 bases between the germline ends. Germline lookup yields CDR1 SGHAT and CDR2 FQNNGV.

The chain uses TRBV28 and TRBJ1-1; TRBD1 might be the D (6 bases). With 6 bases removed from V and 1 base from J, the gap between germline ends came to 12 bases. The CDR3 sequence is 14 residues long. The V gene's germline CDR1 is MDHEN and CDR2 SYDVKM. The DNA for the CDR3 is TGTGCCAGCAGACTCCCACAGGGGAACACTGAAGCTTTCTTT. Amino acid sequence: CASRLPQGNTEAFF.

V and J are TRBV30 and TRBJ2-5; possibly TRBD1 for D (6 bases). CDR1 and CDR2 (germline): GTSNPN, SVGIG (reference sequence). The CDR3 consists of 11 residues. The CDR3 protein is CAANRDGEQYF. The CDR3 DNA reads TGTGCTGCAAACAGGGATGGGGAGCAGTACTTC.

This chain connects TRBV6-5 to TRBJ2-7; the D is unclear. CDR3 length: 14 amino acids. Germline CDR1 and CDR2: MNHEY and SVGAGI. The V gene lost 0 bases and the J gene lost 6 bases, with 12 bases spanning the gap. The CDR3 loop is CASSYSPGRGEQYF. The CDR3 DNA is TGTGCCAGCAGTTACTCCCCGGGTCGTGGCGAGCAGTACTTC.

This chain connects TRBV27 to TRBJ2-6; 11 bases map to TRBD1. Germline V gives CDR1 MNHEY, CDR2 SMNVEV (reference sequence). This CDR3 contains 17 residues. Unmatched junction bases numbered 10, after V lost 9 bases and J lost 3 bases. The CDR3 DNA reads TGTGCCAGTACAACCGGACAGGGGGCGTATGGGGCCAACGTCCTGACTTTC. Its translation: CASTTGQGAYGANVLTF.

V usage is TRBV7-9 and J usage is TRBJ2-3; 10 nucleotides agree with TRBD2. The CDR3 spans 15 residues. V lost 4 bases and J lost 7; bases outside the gene matches: 8. Germline V gene data show CDR1 as SEHNR and CDR2 as FQNEAQ (reference sequence). CDR3 DNA sequence: TGTGCCAGCAGCTCTAGCGGGGGCGGAGGGAATACGCAGTATTTT. Translating gives CASSSSGGGGNTQYF.

In the case of this clone: Relative to the germline gene, one junction end is altered; a read error may explain this. The V gene is TRBV7-9, the J gene TRBJ2-7, with TRBD1 identical over 9 bases. Germline V gene data show CDR1 as SEHNR and CDR2 as FQNEAQ (reference sequence). This CDR3 is built from 17 residues. DNA for the CDR3: TGTTCCAGCAGCTTAGGCTCACAGGGGGCAGGGTCCTACGAGCAGTACTTC. Translation gives CSSSLGSQGAGSYEQYF.

CDR3 protein: CASSGTGKVYEQYF. CDR3 coding DNA: TGTGCCAGCAGCGGGACAGGCAAAGTTTACGAGCAGTACTTC. This chain uses TRBV6-1 with TRBJ2-7; 8 positions match TRBD1. The CDR3 is 14 amino acids. V dropped 6 bases and J dropped 4; count of bases not matched to a gene: 8. Looked up from germline, CDR1 is MNHNS and CDR2 is SASEGT.

This clone has more than one count but fewer than ten. This chain connects TRBV7-9 to TRBJ2-3, with a possible D match to TRBD2 (5 bases). Germline assignment: CDR1 SEHNR and CDR2 FQNEAQ (reference sequence). V lost 3 bases, J lost 0 bases, and 13 bases lay in between. The CDR3 contains 16 residues. The CDR3 region has the DNA TGTGCCAGCAGCTTGGTGGGCGGGTCCAGCACAGATACGCAGTATTTT. This encodes CASSLVGGSSTDTQYF.

The V and J genes are TRBV27 and TRBJ2-7, with 10 positions matching TRBD1. V lost 5 bases, J lost 0 bases, and 19 bases stayed unmatched. Germline V gene sequence: CDR1 MNHEY, CDR2 SMNVEV (reference sequence). This CDR3 is built from 20 residues. The CDR3 bases are TGTGCCAGCAGTCCGAGAGGGTTGCAGACAGGGGGCCCCGGCTCCTACGAGCAGTACTTC. This gives the protein CASSPRGLQTGGPGSYEQYF.

This CDR3 is CASSREGLGEQFF. The CDR3, as DNA: TGTGCCAGCAGCCGCGAAGGCCTAGGTGAGCAGTTCTTC. This rearrangement joins TRBV6-4 to TRBJ2-1; D unresolved. Trimming stripped 6 bases from V and 9 bases from J, with 15 bases between. The V gene's germline CDR1 is MRHNA and CDR2 SNTAGT. This CDR3 contains 13 residues.

The rearrangement joins TRBV21-1 to TRBJ2-1; no check of the table's D call, TRBD2, against the DNA was made. TRBV21-1 is given as a pseudogene. This CDR3 region has 15 residues. The CDR3 DNA follows: TGTGCCAGCAGCAAAGATAGCGGGGGTTACAATGAGCAGTTCTTC. Encoded protein: CASSKDSGGYNEQFF.

The gene calls are TRBV18 and TRBJ1-1; D gene ambiguous. V was trimmed by 2 bases and J by 2 bases, leaving 6 bases between them. The length of the CDR3 is 13 residues. CDR1 is KGHSH and CDR2 is LQKENI in the germline V gene. CDR3 DNA sequence: TGTGCCAGCTCACCAGCGTTAAACACTGAAGCTTTCTTT. Its translation is CASSPALNTEAFF.

This clone has only one observation. The V and J genes are TRBV11-2 and TRBJ1-4; TRBD1 is a possible D gene (5 bases). This CDR3 comprises 15 residues. Deletions cut 5 bases from V and 0 bases from J, with 10 bases between. Looked up from germline, CDR1 is SGHAT and CDR2 is FQNNGV. CDR3 sequence (DNA): TGTGCCAGCAGCGGACACAGTACAACTAATGAAAAACTGTTTTTT. Its protein is CASSGHSTTNEKLFF.

The J gene is TRBJ2-3, the V gene TRBV2; D not certain. Per the germline V gene, CDR1 is SNHLY and CDR2 is FYNNEI. V was cut by 7 bases and J by 2 bases, with 16 bases left in between. The CDR3 length is 15 residues. This chain's CDR3 is CASKLLLAATDTQYF. In DNA form, the CDR3 reads TGTGCCAGCAAGCTCCTCCTCGCTGCCACAGATACGCAGTATTTT.

This clone was recorded once. The V gene is TRBV5-4, the J gene TRBJ2-3; 7 bases map to TRBD2. The germline CDR1 and CDR2 sequences are SGHNT and YYREEE (reference sequence). V shed 4 bases and J 0 bases; nucleotides not matched to a gene: 2. The CDR3 covers 14 residues. CDR3 in amino acids: CASSLSGSTDTQYF. The CDR3 nucleotides are TGTGCCAGCAGCCTTAGCGGGAGCACAGATACGCAGTATTTT.

The chain is built from TRBV7-9 and TRBJ2-3; D is unresolved. Germline loops: CDR1 SEHNR, CDR2 FQNEAQ (reference sequence). This CDR3 region has 14 residues. With 5 bases removed from V and 2 bases from J, the gap between germline ends came to 11 bases. This CDR3 is CASSQMRSTDTQYF. The CDR3 nucleotides read TGTGCCAGCAGCCAGATGCGGTCCACAGATACGCAGTATTTT.

This rearrangement joins TRBV10-3 to TRBJ2-7; TRBD2 agrees at 10 bases. The CDR3 has 13 residues. V was clipped by 10 bases and J by 7 bases; unmatched bases: 10. Per germline, CDR1 ENHRY and CDR2 SYGVKD. For the CDR3, the DNA is TGTGCCACCTCTCCGGAACTAGCGGGAGAGCAGTACTTC. Protein: CATSPELAGEQYF.

This CDR3 reads CASSPPRGSYNSPLHF. CDR3 nucleotides: TGTGCCAGCTCACCACCGAGAGGTTCCTATAATTCACCCCTCCACTTT. This rearrangement joins TRBV18 to TRBJ1-6; D gene ambiguous. Trimming removed 0 bases at V and 1 base at J, with 7 bases between. This CDR3 has 16 amino acids. Looked up from germline, CDR1 is KGHSH and CDR2 is LQKENI.

This clone was observed a single time. Additional DNA sequences in this sample encode the identical CDR3. V and J are TRBV18 and TRBJ1-4; TRBD1 agrees at 7 bases. V lost 4 bases, J lost 6 bases, and 8 bases stayed unmatched. The CDR3 extends over 15 amino acids. Per the germline V gene, CDR1 is KGHSH and CDR2 is LQKENI. CDR3 nucleotide sequence: TGTGCCAGCTCACTTGACAGGGTAAACGATGAAAAACTGTTTTTT. Translating gives CASSLDRVNDEKLFF. Looking up the rest from reference TRBV18 and TRBJ1-4 gives the full variable domain: NAGVMQNPRHLVRRRGQEARLRCSPMKGHSHVYWYRQLPEEGLKFMVYLQKENIIDESGMPKERFSAEFPKEGPSILRIQQVVRGDSAAYFCASSLDRVNDEKLFFGSGTQLSVL.

The V call is TRBV5-1, the J call TRBJ2-2, with 9 bases matching TRBD2. The J segment lost 5 bases and the V segment lost 2 bases, leaving 10 bases of the junction unmatched. Germline lookup yields CDR1 SGHRS and CDR2 YFSETQ. The CDR3 is 17 residues long. The CDR3 bases are TGCGCCAGCAGCTTTGGTAGCGGGGGCCAAGGGACCGGGGAGCTGTTTTTT. It yields the protein CASSFGSGGQGTGELFF. Full variable domain (outside the CDR3, taken from reference TRBV5-1 and TRBJ2-2): KAGVTQTPRYLIKTRGQQVTLSCSPISGHRSVSWYQQTPGQGLQFLFEYFSETQRNKGNFPGRFSGRQFSNSRSEMNVSTLELGDSALYLCASSFGSGGQGTGELFFGEGSRLTVL.

This clone is a singleton in its sample. This chain joins TRBV6-1 and TRBJ2-5; 9 bases agree with TRBD1. This CDR3 is built from 14 residues. V was pared by 8 bases and J by 2 bases, with 6 bases of the junction left unmatched. Germline V gives CDR1 MNHNS, CDR2 SASEGT. The CDR3 nucleotides are TGTGCCAGCCAGCTGGACAGGGGACAAGAGACCCAGTACTTC. Its translation is CASQLDRGQETQYF.

The V and J genes are TRBV5-4 and TRBJ2-5, with a weak D call TRBD2 (6 bases). The CDR3 length is 14 residues. V lost 3 bases and J 2 bases, leaving 11 bases between the germline ends. Germline V lookup: CDR1 SGHNT, CDR2 YYREEE (reference sequence). The CDR3 DNA follows: TGTGCCAGCAGCTCGACGGGGGTTCAAGAGACCCAGTACTTC. Translated, it gives CASSSTGVQETQYF.